The 17 T cell receptor beta chains below were found in one sample sequenced in a study of human T cells and chemical hapten exposure. TCRdb re-derived calls from the RACE reads in MiXCR, one entry per CDR3 protein. The sample has approximately 88,000 distinct CDR3 sequences; 10% to 15% are singletons. The time point denotes: patch test 3, about 24 weeks after DPC sensitization. Stated treatment: therapeutic diphenylcyclopropenone sensitization with weekly scalp DPC. The sample in question was whole blood, obtained in connection with sensitization to the hapten diphenylcyclopropenone (DPC). These receptors came from a woman between 50 and 59 years old with alopecia areata. Some clones in this sample may be carry-over from other donors' samples.

The chain carries TRBV7-2 and TRBJ2-1; the D gene is possibly TRBD2 (5 bases). The CDR3 has 14 amino acids. V dropped 5 bases and J dropped 4 bases, with 12 bases sitting between them. The V gene's germline CDR1 is SGHTA and CDR2 FQGNSA. The CDR3 sequence is CASSPDLLYNEQFF. In DNA, the CDR3 is TGTGCCAGCAGCCCGGACTTGCTTTACAATGAGCAGTTCTTC. Supplemented by reference TRBV7-2 and TRBJ2-1, the full variable domain reads GAGVSQSPSNKVTEKGKDVELRCDPISGHTALYWYRQSLGQGLEFLIYFQGNSAPDKSGLPSDRFSAERTGGSVSTLTIQRTQQEDSAVYLCASSPDLLYNEQFFGPGTRLTVL.

In this sample, this clonotype turned up many times. The J gene is TRBJ1-1, the V gene TRBV5-1; D is unclear. Germline values: CDR1 SGHRS, CDR2 YFSETQ. The CDR3 has 13 amino acids. The V gene lost 4 bases and the J gene lost 1 base, with 8 bases spanning the gap. CDR3: CASSPTGNTEAFF. As DNA, the CDR3 is TGCGCCAGCAGCCCGACGGGGAACACTGAAGCTTTCTTT.

V gene TRBV5-1 combines with J gene TRBJ2-1, with TRBD2 matching 13 bases. Germline V gives CDR1 SGHRS, CDR2 YFSETQ. The V and J ends lost 3 bases and 5 bases, in that order; junction bases with no gene match: 14. This CDR3 spans 19 amino acids. CDR3 nucleotides: TGCGCCAGCAGCTGGCCCTGGATGACTAGCGGGAGGAGTAACAATGAGCAGTTCTTC. It specifies CASSWPWMTSGRSNNEQFF.

This clonotype was picked up one time. This chain connects TRBV12-5 to TRBJ1-1; no clear D gene. This CDR3 is built from 16 residues. Trimming cost V 0 bases and J 5 bases, with 16 bases left between them. CDR1 LGHNT and CDR2 FRNRAP come from the germline V gene. This chain's CDR3 is CASGLVHVSAGTEAFF. CDR3 nucleotides: TGTGCTAGTGGTTTGGTACACGTCTCCGCAGGTACTGAAGCTTTCTTT.

CDR3 DNA sequence: TGTGCCAGCACCCTCTCGGGAGGGACTGAAGCTTTCTTT. Its translation: CASTLSGGTEAFF. This sequence joins TRBV12-3 or TRBV12-4 and TRBJ1-1; D unresolved. The V and J ends lost 7 bases and 5 bases respectively, with 14 bases between them. The CDR3 sequence is 13 residues long.

This clonotype was detected a few times. This chain connects TRBV9 to TRBJ2-5; D call uncertain. CDR1 and CDR2 from the germline V gene are SGDLS and YYNGEE. There are 12 residues in the CDR3. Deletions cut 2 bases from V and 1 base from J, with 3 bases between. This CDR3 reads CASSVAQETQYF. The CDR3 DNA reads TGTGCCAGCAGCGTGGCCCAAGAGACCCAGTACTTC.

This clonotype was seen repeatedly, ten times or more. The gene calls are TRBV7-2 and TRBJ2-7; D gene uncertain. The ends were cut back, 4 bases at V and 7 bases at J, with 11 bases in the middle. Germline CDR1 SGHTA, CDR2 FQGNSA. The CDR3 loop spans 12 amino acids. This CDR3 reads CASSSRPREQYF. CDR3 coding DNA: TGTGCCAGCAGCTCGCGCCCGCGGGAGCAGTACTTC.

The chain combines TRBV9 with TRBJ1-5, with D unclear. Germline values: CDR1 SGDLS, CDR2 YYNGEE. V dropped 0 bases and J dropped 3 bases, with 7 bases sitting between them. The CDR3 runs 14 residues. CDR3 sequence (DNA): TGTGCCAGCAGCGTAGGGCAGTTCAATCAGCCCCAGCATTTT. Translation gives CASSVGQFNQPQHF.

This clonotype was seen ten or more times. V and J are TRBV14 and TRBJ1-1, with no clear D. Trimming shortened V by 2 bases and J by 6 bases, and 10 bases separated the two germline ends. CDR1 is SGHDN and CDR2 is FVKESK in the germline V gene. The length of the CDR3 is 13 residues. The CDR3 sequence: CASSQLGGSEAFF. The CDR3 region has the DNA TGTGCCAGCAGCCAACTGGGAGGCTCTGAAGCTTTCTTT. The whole variable domain, filled in from reference TRBV14 and TRBJ1-1, reads EAGVTQFPSHSVIEKGQTVTLRCDPISGHDNLYWYRRVMGKEIKFLLHFVKESKQDESGMPNNRFLAERTGGTYSTLKVQPAELEDSGVYFCASSQLGGSEAFFGQGTRLTVV.

J is TRBJ2-3 and V is TRBV5-4; D remains ambiguous. The germline V gene encodes CDR1 SGHNT and CDR2 YYREEE (reference sequence). V lost 0 bases, J lost 8 bases, and 13 bases lay in between. The CDR3 totals 14 residues. CDR3: CASSLAGSTVTQYF. CDR3 in DNA: TGTGCCAGCAGCTTGGCCGGTAGCACGGTTACGCAGTATTTT.

This clonotype was counted at least ten times. The chain recombines TRBV6-2 or TRBV6-3 with TRBJ2-1, with 8 bases identical to TRBD2. The CDR3 spans 21 residues. V was clipped by 7 bases and J by 0 bases; unmatched bases: 23. In germline, CDR1 is MNHEY, CDR2 SVGEGT. The CDR3 loop reads CASISLGAGDSEISSYNEQFF. CDR3 coding DNA: TGTGCCAGCATCTCCCTTGGAGCGGGAGACTCCGAAATTAGCTCCTACAATGAGCAGTTCTTC.

The table lists this clonotype with many counts. V is TRBV20-1 and J is TRBJ2-7; D not resolved. Germline lookup yields CDR1 DFQATT and CDR2 SNEGSKA (reference sequence). The CDR3 covers 15 residues. V was shortened by 1 base and J by 2 bases, with 15 bases between the two germline ends. The CDR3 sequence is CSARADDIYTYEQYF. For the CDR3, the DNA is TGCAGTGCTAGAGCCGACGACATCTATACCTACGAGCAGTACTTC.

This chain joins TRBV29-1 and TRBJ1-2; D is unclear. Trimming removed 4 bases from V and 1 base from J, with 16 bases in between. The CDR3 length is 15 residues. Germline V gene data show CDR1 as SQVTM and CDR2 as ANQGSEA. This CDR3 reads CSVVVERRGNYGYTF. The CDR3 DNA reads as TGCAGCGTTGTAGTGGAAAGGCGGGGTAACTATGGCTACACCTTC. Looking up the rest from reference TRBV29-1 and TRBJ1-2 gives the full variable domain: SAVISQKPSRDICQRGTSLTIQCQVDSQVTMMFWYRQQPGQSLTLIATANQGSEATYESGFVIDKFPISRPNLTFSTLTVSNMSPEDSSIYLCSVVVERRGNYGYTFGSGTRLTVV.

The chain combines TRBV5-1 with TRBJ2-7; D call uncertain. The CDR3 contains 13 residues. Germline CDR1 reads SGHRS; CDR2 reads YFSETQ. The V end lost 0 bases, the J end lost 0 bases, and 4 bases lay between the germline ends. The CDR3 DNA reads as TGCGCCAGCAGCTTGGATGGCTCCTACGAGCAGTACTTC. It encodes CASSLDGSYEQYF.

This chain links TRBV24-1 with TRBJ2-7, with a tentative D call TRBD2 (5 bases). The CDR3 has 13 residues. V lost 2 bases and J 3 bases, leaving 7 bases between the germline ends. Germline V gives CDR1 KGHDR, CDR2 SFDVKD. This CDR3 reads CATSDSRDYEQYF. The CDR3 coding sequence is TGTGCCACCAGTGATTCCCGGGACTACGAGCAGTACTTC.

This clonotype occurred a few times. J is TRBJ2-1 and V is TRBV5-1, with 13 bases matching TRBD2. V dropped 4 bases and J dropped 8; count of bases not matched to a gene: 6. The CDR3 has 15 amino acids. CDR1 SGHRS and CDR2 YFSETQ come from the germline V gene. This CDR3 is CASSKLAGGPYEQFF. In nucleotides, the CDR3 is TGCGCCAGCAGCAAACTAGCGGGAGGGCCTTATGAGCAGTTCTTC.

The gene calls are TRBV20-1 and TRBJ2-3; 10 bases are shared with TRBD2. This CDR3 is built from 15 residues. Trimming cost V 6 bases and J 4 bases; bases outside gene matches: 10. Per the germline V gene, CDR1 is DFQATT and CDR2 is SNEGSKA (reference sequence). The CDR3, as DNA: TGCAGTGCCGGGCCCTTAGCGGGAGGCGCAGATACGCAGTATTTT. Its protein is CSAGPLAGGADTQYF.